The present entry profiles one T cell receptor beta chain with its context. Its specificity is unknown. This specimen belongs to a study of blood T cells in healthy people across ages. Findings and limits, study-wide: Among long-lived donors, naive CD4+ cells were more numerous and diversity higher than in aged donors.

The germline CDR1 and CDR2 sequences are MGHDK and SYGVNS. CDR3 size: 14 residues. The ends lost 7 bases at V and 4 bases at J; junction bases unmatched: 6. With a J-beta primer mix and a sample-barcoded 5' primer, a second PCR ran about 7 to 12 cycles. CDR3-containing paired-end reads numbered at least 2.5 million in each sample. TCRdb called the 5' RACE reads again in MiXCR, with one record for every CDR3 protein. The data contain about 1.1 million distinct CDR3 sequences, 35% to 40% of them seen just once; the ten biggest clones take up roughly 13%. The chain combines TRBV25-1 with TRBJ1-1; 10 bases map to TRBD1. This receptor was taken from a man aged 18 to 30 in good health. What was sequenced was blood. The CDR3 spells CASNPTGGFTEAFF. DNA for the CDR3: TGTGCCAGCAACCCGACAGGGGGCTTCACTGAAGCTTTCTTT.